Presented here are 18 T cell receptor beta chains from one specimen sequenced in a study of tumor-infiltrating lymphocytes in primary liver carcinoma. Reverse transcription of around 0.45 ug total RNA with a constant-region primer produced TCR beta cDNA. Three rounds of nested multiplex PCR with slightly modified ARM-PCR produced TCR beta libraries. The first two PCR rounds, around 10 cycles each, used TRBV1-TRBV30 forward primers and a C-beta reverse primer. TCRdb itself ran the multiplex PCR reads through MiXCR, one entry per CDR3 protein. The sample has approximately 120,000 distinct CDR3 sequences; 50% to 80% are singletons. Co-extracted RNA and DNA came from about 19-30 mg of unsorted bulk tissue. The material sequenced was liver tumor tissue from sampling region 3. The subset: tumor region T3, left-lateral pole. All receptors come from a woman aged 55-69 years with primary liver carcinoma and hepatitis B virus infection.

This clonotype was picked up many times. The chain links TRBV28 to TRBJ2-7; TRBD2 agrees at 7 bases. This CDR3 has 15 amino acids. Germline values: CDR1 MDHEN, CDR2 SYDVKM. V trimming: 4 bases; J trimming: 4 bases; junction bases outside the gene matches: 10. CDR3 in amino acids: CASSSPGAGEYEQYF. Here the CDR3 DNA reads TGTGCCAGCAGTTCCCCGGGCGCGGGAGAATACGAGCAGTACTTC.

On this clonotype itself: A read error is possible here, since a much larger clone lies one base away. The J gene is TRBJ1-5, the V gene TRBV10-2; possibly TRBD1 for D (5 bases). The CDR3 consists of 14 residues. CDR1 and CDR2 from the germline V gene are WSHSY and SAAADI. The V end was cut by 6 bases, the J end by 3 bases, with 12 bases between. The CDR3 region has the DNA TGCGCCAGCAGGGGGGACGGATACAATCAGCCCCAGCATTTT. It is translated as CASRGDGYNQPQHF.

J is TRBJ2-3 and V is TRBV18, with 9 nucleotides matching TRBD1. Germline V gene data show CDR1 as KGHSH and CDR2 as LQKENI. With 5 bases clipped from V and 4 bases from J, the junction kept 10 bases outside the gene matches. The CDR3 runs 16 residues. CDR3 protein: CASSTRTGEGADTQYF. The CDR3 nucleotides read TGTGCCAGCTCAACCCGGACAGGGGAAGGGGCAGATACGCAGTATTTT.

As regards this clonotype: The junction shows a germline mismatch at one end, possibly a read error. V and J are TRBV29-1 and TRBJ1-1, with D unclear. From germline, CDR1 is SQVTM and CDR2 ANQGSEA. The CDR3 is 14 amino acids. CDR3 sequence: CIVEQSGGRTEACF. In DNA form, the CDR3 reads TGCATCGTTGAACAATCGGGTGGAAGGACTGAAGCTTGCTTT.

The genes are TRBV11-1 and TRBJ2-2; D is ambiguous. In germline, CDR1 is SGHAT, CDR2 FQDESV (reference sequence). V lost 10 bases and J lost 9, with 24 bases in between. The CDR3 has 15 amino acids. CDR3 sequence (DNA): TGTGCCAACAGTCCCGGGCCGCTTCAGGCCCGGGAGCTGTTTTTT. Amino acid sequence: CANSPGPLQARELFF.

For this clonotype: An end of the junction does not agree with germline; a read error may underlie this. V usage is TRBV11-2 and J usage is TRBJ2-7; 7 bases agree with TRBD1. The CDR3 sequence is 15 residues long. Looked up from germline, CDR1 is SGHAT and CDR2 is FQNNGV. CDR3 nucleotides: TGTACCAGCAGCTCGTCAACAGGGGTACTTGAGGAGCAGTATTTC. Translated, it gives CTSSSSTGVLEEQYF.

A note on this clonotype: Germline is not matched at one junction end, which may reflect a read error. The chain employs TRBV11-2 and TRBJ2-2, with a weak D call TRBD2 (5 bases). The CDR3 loop spans 13 amino acids. CDR1 is SGHAT, CDR2 FQNNGV, per germline. Written as DNA, the CDR3 is TGTGCCAGCGGAACTAGGAGCACCGGGGAGCTGTCTTTT. It specifies CASGTRSTGELSF.

This clonotype has ten or more counts. The chain has TRBV10-2 and TRBJ2-7; 7 positions agree with TRBD2. Germline trimming cut 5 bases from V and 4 bases from J; bases unmatched to any gene: 5. The CDR3 has 13 residues. Germline-derived CDR1 and CDR2 are WSHSY and SAAADI. This chain's CDR3 is CASSSGERYEQYF. CDR3 DNA: TGCGCCAGCAGTAGCGGGGAACGTTACGAGCAGTACTTC.

Note on this clonotype: Sequence at one end of the junction differs from germline and may be a read error. The J gene is TRBJ2-7, the V gene TRBV6-1; unclear D gene. CDR1 and CDR2 (germline): MNHNS, SASEGT. There are 14 residues in the CDR3. CDR3 nucleotides: TGTGTCAGCAGTGAAGTTGTAGGGTCCTGCGAGCAGTACTTC. This codes for CVSSEVVGSCEQYF.

This clonotype was observed at least ten times. V is TRBV29-1 and J is TRBJ2-2; TRBD1 agrees at 12 bases. The CDR3 has 17 residues. Germline V gene sequence: CDR1 SQVTM, CDR2 ANQGSEA. The trim removed 6 bases at V and 3 bases at J, leaving 11 bases unmatched. The CDR3 DNA sequence: TGCAGCGTCTCCGGGACAGGGGGCTCCCTGGACACCGGGGAGCTGTTTTTT. Amino acids: CSVSGTGGSLDTGELFF.

This clonotype was observed once. Since the CDR3 does not end with the conserved phenylalanine or tryptophan, this likely comes from a read error. This chain connects TRBV29-1 to TRBJ2-1, with D possibly being TRBD2 (6 bases). The CDR3 runs to 14 residues. Trimming removed 8 bases from V and 6 bases from J, with 20 bases in between. Germline V gives CDR1 SQVTM, CDR2 ANQGSEA. CDR3: CSFGGPRGVNEQFS. Written as DNA, the CDR3 is TGCAGCTTTGGAGGGCCGAGGGGAGTCAATGAGCAGTTCTCC.

This clonotype was picked up many times. The chain couples TRBV6-2 or TRBV6-3 to TRBJ2-1; D is possibly TRBD2 (6 bases). Per the germline V gene, CDR1 is MNHEY and CDR2 is SVGEGT. V lost 5 bases, J lost 3 bases, and 14 bases lay in between. CDR3 length: 15 amino acids. The CDR3 loop reads CASSDNRDFYNEQFF. The CDR3 DNA reads TGTGCCAGCAGTGACAACCGGGACTTCTACAATGAGCAGTTCTTC.

V and J are TRBV19 and TRBJ2-1; 10 nucleotides align to TRBD2. CDR1 and CDR2 (germline): LNHDA, SQIVND (reference sequence). This CDR3 comprises 17 residues. J lost 3 bases, V lost 5 bases, and 10 bases had no gene match. DNA of the CDR3: TGTGCCAGTAGTTTACGTAGCGGGAGGTCTCTCTACAATGAGCAGTTCTTC. Amino acids: CASSLRSGRSLYNEQFF.

Regarding this clonotype: The junction differs from germline at one of its ends, possibly a read error. The chain recombines TRBV11-2 with TRBJ2-7, with a possible D match to TRBD2 (6 bases). The germline V gene has CDR1 SGHAT and CDR2 FQNNGV. The CDR3 runs to 15 residues. As DNA, the CDR3 is TGTGCCAGTAGCTTAGTGCGAGGGAGCGGGTACAAGCAGTACTTC. Translating gives CASSLVRGSGYKQYF.

Remarks on this clonotype: The germline gene is not matched at one end of the junction; a read error may be the cause. The rearrangement joins TRBV4-2 to TRBJ2-2; D gene unclear. This CDR3 spans 13 amino acids. The germline CDR1 and CDR2 sequences are LGHNA and YNFKEQ. CDR3 nucleotide sequence: TGTGTCAGCAACCAAGATAGGGCCGGGGAGCTGTTTTTT. This codes for CVSNQDRAGELFF.

Ten or more counts support this clonotype. The junction departs from germline at one end; a sequencing error may be responsible. The chain has TRBV10-2 and TRBJ1-5, with no clear D. CDR1 WSHSY and CDR2 SAAADI come from the germline V gene. This CDR3 has 14 amino acids. CDR3 sequence (DNA): TGCGCCAGCAGTGAGTCATCTAGCGATCAGCCCCAGCATTTT. This gives the protein CASSESSSDQPQHF.

To note about this clonotype: A much more abundant neighbour one base away suggests this may be a read error. The CDR3 bases are TGCGCCAGCAGCTTGTTGGGGGTCTCCTACAATGAGCAGTCCTTC. Translation gives CASSLLGVSYNEQSF. The chain recombines TRBV5-1 with TRBJ2-1; either TRBD1 or TRBD2 may fit D (5 bases each). CDR3 length: 15 residues. Germline V lookup: CDR1 SGHRS, CDR2 YFSETQ.

This clonotype appeared a single time. A much larger clone lies a single base off, so this may be a read error. The chain couples TRBV6-2 or TRBV6-3 to TRBJ1-1; D not resolved. The CDR3 sequence is 14 residues long. Germline CDR1 is MNHEY and CDR2 is SVGEGT. The CDR3 loop is CTSSRLGVNTEAFF. The CDR3 nucleotides read TGTACCAGCAGCCGACTCGGCGTGAACACTGAAGCTTTCTTT.